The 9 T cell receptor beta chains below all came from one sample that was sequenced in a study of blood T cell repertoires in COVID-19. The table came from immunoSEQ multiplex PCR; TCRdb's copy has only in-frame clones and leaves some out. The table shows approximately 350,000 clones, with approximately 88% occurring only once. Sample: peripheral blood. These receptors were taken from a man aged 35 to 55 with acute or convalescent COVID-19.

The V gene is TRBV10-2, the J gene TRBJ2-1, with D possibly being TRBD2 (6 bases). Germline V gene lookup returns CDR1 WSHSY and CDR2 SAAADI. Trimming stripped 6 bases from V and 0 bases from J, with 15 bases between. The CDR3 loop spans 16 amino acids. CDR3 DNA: TGCGCCAGCAGCCCAGGGCGGGGCAGCTCCTACAATGAGCAGTTCTTC. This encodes CASSPGRGSSYNEQFF.

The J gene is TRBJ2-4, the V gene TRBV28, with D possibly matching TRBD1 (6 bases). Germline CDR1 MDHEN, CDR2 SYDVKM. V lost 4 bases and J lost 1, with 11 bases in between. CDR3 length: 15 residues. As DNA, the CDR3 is TGTGCCAGCAGTTCTCCAGGGGTCGCCAAAAACATTCAGTACTTC. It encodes CASSSPGVAKNIQYF.

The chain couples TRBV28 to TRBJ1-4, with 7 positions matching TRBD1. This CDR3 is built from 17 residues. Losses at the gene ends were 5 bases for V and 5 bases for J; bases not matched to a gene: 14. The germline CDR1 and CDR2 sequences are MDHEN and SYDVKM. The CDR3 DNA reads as TGTGCCAGCAGTACATCCCCCACGGGACAGACAAATGAAAAACTGTTTTTT. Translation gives CASSTSPTGQTNEKLFF.

Here the CDR3 DNA reads TGTGCCAGCAGCGAGGGACTAGCGGTGGATACGCAGTATTTT. As protein: CASSEGLAVDTQYF. The J gene is TRBJ2-3, the V gene TRBV9; TRBD2 agrees at 11 bases. Per the germline V gene, CDR1 is SGDLS and CDR2 is YYNGEE. The CDR3 sequence is 14 residues long. The trim removed 3 bases at V and 6 bases at J, leaving 3 bases unmatched.

The CDR3 sequence: CASSQDRAQNTIYF. CDR3 nucleotide sequence: TGCGCCAGCAGCCAAGACAGGGCGCAAAACACCATATATTTT. The chain combines TRBV4-3 with TRBJ1-3; weak D call: TRBD1 (5 bases). This CDR3 is 14 amino acids long. Trimming left V 0 bases short and J 6 bases short, with 9 bases between. Per the germline V gene, CDR1 is LGHNA and CDR2 is YSLEER.

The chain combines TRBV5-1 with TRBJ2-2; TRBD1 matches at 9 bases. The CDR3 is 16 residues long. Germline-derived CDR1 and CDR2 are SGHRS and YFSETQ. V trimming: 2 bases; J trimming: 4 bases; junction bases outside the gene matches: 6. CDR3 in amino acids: CASSFHRGHSTGELFF. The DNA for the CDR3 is TGCGCCAGCAGCTTTCACAGGGGGCACTCCACCGGGGAGCTGTTTTTT.

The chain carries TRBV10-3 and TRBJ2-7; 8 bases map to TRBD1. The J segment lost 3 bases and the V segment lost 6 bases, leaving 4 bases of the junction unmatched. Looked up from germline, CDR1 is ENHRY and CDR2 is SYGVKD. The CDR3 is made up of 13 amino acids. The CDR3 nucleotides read TGTGCCATCAGCCGGGACAGGAACTACGAGCAGTACTTC. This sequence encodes CAISRDRNYEQYF.

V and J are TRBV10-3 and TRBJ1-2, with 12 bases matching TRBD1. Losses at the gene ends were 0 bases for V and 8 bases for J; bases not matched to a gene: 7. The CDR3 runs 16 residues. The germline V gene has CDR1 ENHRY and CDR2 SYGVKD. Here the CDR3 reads CAISESGGQGAPGYTF. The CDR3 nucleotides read TGTGCCATCAGTGAGTCGGGGGGACAGGGGGCGCCAGGCTACACCTTC.

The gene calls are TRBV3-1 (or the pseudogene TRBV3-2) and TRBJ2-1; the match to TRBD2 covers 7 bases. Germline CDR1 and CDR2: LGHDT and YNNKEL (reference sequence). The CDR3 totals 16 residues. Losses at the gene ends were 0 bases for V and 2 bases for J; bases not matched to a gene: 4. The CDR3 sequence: CASSQETSGAYNEQFF. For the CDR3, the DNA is TGTGCCAGCAGCCAAGAGACGAGCGGGGCCTACAATGAGCAGTTCTTC.